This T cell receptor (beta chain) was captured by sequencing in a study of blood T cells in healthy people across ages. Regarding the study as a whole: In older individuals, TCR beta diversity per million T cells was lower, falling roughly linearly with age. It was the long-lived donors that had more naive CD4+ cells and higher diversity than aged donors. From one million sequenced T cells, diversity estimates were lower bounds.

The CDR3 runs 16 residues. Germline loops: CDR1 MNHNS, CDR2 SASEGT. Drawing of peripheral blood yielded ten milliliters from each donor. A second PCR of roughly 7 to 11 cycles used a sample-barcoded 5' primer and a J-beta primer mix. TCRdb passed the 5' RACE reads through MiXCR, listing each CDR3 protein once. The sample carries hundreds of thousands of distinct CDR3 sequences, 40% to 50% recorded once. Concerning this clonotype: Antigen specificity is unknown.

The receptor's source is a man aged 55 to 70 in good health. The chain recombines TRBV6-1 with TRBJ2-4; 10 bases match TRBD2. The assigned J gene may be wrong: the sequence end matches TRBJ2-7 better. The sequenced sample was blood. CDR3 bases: TGTGCCAGCAGTGAAGGTGGAGCGGGGGGGCCCTACGAGCAGTACTTC. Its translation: CASSEGGAGGPYEQYF.